This TCR beta chain derives from a study of OX40 agonist ivuxolimab in advanced cancers. Turning to the overall study: Ivuxolimab was a fully human IgG2 agonistic monoclonal antibody targeting the costimulatory receptor OX40 (CD134). Intravenous ivuxolimab was administered to patients every 2 weeks at six dose levels: 0.01, 0.1, 0.3, 1.5, 3 and 10 mg/kg. Of the roughly 54 dose-escalation patients, hepatocellular carcinoma was present in about 20, melanoma in approximately 15, renal cell carcinoma in 9 and head and neck cancer in 9. The dose-escalation cohort was roughly 80% male with a mean age of 60 years, ranging from roughly 23 to 85. Prior anti-PD-1, anti-PD-L1 or anti-CTLA-4 therapy was permitted, and checkpoint inhibitors had been received by less than 45% of dose-escalation patients. Partial responses occurred in three dose-escalation patients: two with cutaneous melanoma and one with hepatocellular carcinoma. The purpose of peripheral TCRbeta sequencing was to test whether ivuxolimab changed TCR sequence diversity and led to clonal T-cell expansion. The paper covers the monotherapy dose-escalation part of the phase I ivuxolimab trial, which included N of about 56 patients.

What the authors observed across the whole study: Which antigens the clonally expanded peripheral T cells were specific for was not determined. Low levels of normalized T-cell clonal expansion were also seen in some nonresponding patients. At doses from 0.1 to 3.0 mg/kg, clonal expansion was seen in both CD4+ and CD8+ blood T cells between baseline and week 6. In the 0.1-3.0 mg/kg groups, partial responders had among the lowest normalized peripheral clonal expansion, particularly in CD8+ T cells. On average, CD8+ T cells showed more expanded clones than CD4+ T cells after ivuxolimab.

Concerning this clone itself: The clone's antigen remains unknown. No clone much larger than this one lies a single base away; base qualities are absent.

Patients with a history of autoimmune disease or receiving systemic immunosuppression were excluded from the trial. In every dose cohort, peripheral blood was drawn for TCR sequencing at baseline, cycle 4 day 1, and cycle 7 day 1. The samples were drawn from a first-in-human, open-label, multicenter phase I dose-escalation trial of ivuxolimab. Adults with locally advanced or metastatic head and neck squamous cell, hepatocellular, melanoma or renal cell carcinoma were enrolled in the trial. CD4+ and CD8+ T cells were sorted separately from peripheral blood before TCR sequencing. For sequencing of the TCRbeta CDR3 region, genomic DNA was extracted from the sorted cells. The immunoSEQ Assay was used to sequence the TCRbeta CDR3 regions. TCRdb re-hosts the immuneACCESS table, in-frame sequences only. Its copies lack some clones; in the studies checked, an unresolved V gene accounts for under half of them, and the cause for the rest is not known. The sample data list 85,000 to 90,000 clones, and about 94% of these were observed just once. The ten most abundant clones make up about 1.1% of the sample.

CDR1 and CDR2 are drawn from the germline V gene (reference sequence): GTSNPN, SVGIG. The CDR3 starts with the cysteine, ends with the phenylalanine, and has 15 residues. Only the CDR3 region is kept as DNA, spanning 45 bases read in frame from base 1. Deletion took 4 bases off V and 1 base off J, with a span of 15 bases between the germline ends. The sequence derives from an adult with an advanced solid tumor such as melanoma, head and neck, liver or kidney cancer. The sequenced sample was CD4+ or CD8+ T cells sorted from blood, obtained in a trial of the OX40 agonist ivuxolimab. The chain is encoded by TRBV30 joined to TRBJ2-3; perhaps TRBD2 is the D gene, with 6 bases matching. This receptor has the CDR3 CAWTGMGGRTDTQYF. The bases read TGTGCCTGGACCGGGATGGGAGGCCGCACAGATACGCAGTATTTT.